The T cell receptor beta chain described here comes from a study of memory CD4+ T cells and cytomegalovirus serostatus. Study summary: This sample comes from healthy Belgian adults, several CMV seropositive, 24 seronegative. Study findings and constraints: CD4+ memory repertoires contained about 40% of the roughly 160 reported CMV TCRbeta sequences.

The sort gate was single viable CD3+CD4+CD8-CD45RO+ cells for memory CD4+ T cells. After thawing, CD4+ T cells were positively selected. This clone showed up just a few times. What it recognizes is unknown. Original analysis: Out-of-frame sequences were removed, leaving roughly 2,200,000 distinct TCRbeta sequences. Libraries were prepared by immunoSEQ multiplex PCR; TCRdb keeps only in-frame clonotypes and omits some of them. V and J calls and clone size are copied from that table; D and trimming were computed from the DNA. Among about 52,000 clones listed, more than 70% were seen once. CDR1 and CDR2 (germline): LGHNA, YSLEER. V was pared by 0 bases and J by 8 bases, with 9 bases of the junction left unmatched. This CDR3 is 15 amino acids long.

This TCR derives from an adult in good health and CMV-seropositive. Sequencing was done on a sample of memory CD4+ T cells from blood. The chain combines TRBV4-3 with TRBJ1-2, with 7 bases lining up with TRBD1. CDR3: CASSQEEGAPRGYTF. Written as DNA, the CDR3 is TGCGCCAGCAGCCAAGAGGAGGGGGCGCCCCGGGGCTACACCTTC.